Listed below are T cell receptor beta chains from one sample, sequenced in a study of long-term antiretroviral therapy in people with HIV. The assay was immunoSEQ multiplex PCR, and TCRdb's table has in-frame clones only and misses some. The profile shows about 29,000 clones, about 77% of them singletons. The source material was unsorted PBMCs, sampled 1.5 years before starting antiretroviral therapy. These receptors came from a man aged 18 to 29 with HIV. Both conserved end residues are part of each CDR3. The order of the fields is CDR3 length, D gene, clone size, J gene, V gene, CDR3 protein, CDR3 DNA. A D gene is named only where the DNA matches it firmly. Size tells how often a clone was seen (once, few, many) or the class of an expanded clone, and some rows leave it out.

CDR3 length: 16; D gene: TRBD1; clone size: once; J gene: TRBJ2-7; V gene: TRBV2; CDR3 protein: CASSEDREVSSYEQYF; CDR3 DNA: TGTGCCAGCAGTGAGGACAGGGAGGTAAGCTCCTACGAGCAGTACTTC
CDR3 length: 14; D gene: NA; clone size: NA; J gene: TRBJ2-1; V gene: TRBV4-3; CDR3 protein: CASSQEGGTGLQFF; CDR3 DNA: TGCGCCAGCAGCCAAGAAGGGGGAACTGGACTCCAGTTCTTC
CDR3 length: 15; D gene: TRBD1; clone size: NA; J gene: TRBJ2-7; V gene: TRBV18; CDR3 protein: CASSRDRLLRSEQYF; CDR3 DNA: TGTGCCAGCTCACGGGACAGACTATTACGTTCCGAGCAGTACTTC
CDR3 length: 16; D gene: NA; clone size: once; J gene: TRBJ1-1; V gene: TRBV2; CDR3 protein: CASTLDRLTVNTEAFF; CDR3 DNA: TGTGCCAGCACTCTAGACAGACTGACAGTGAACACTGAAGCTTTCTTT
CDR3 length: 11; D gene: NA; clone size: NA; J gene: TRBJ1-1; V gene: TRBV4-1; CDR3 protein: CASSHLGLAFF; CDR3 DNA: TGCGCCAGCAGCCATTTGGGACTGGCTTTCTTT
CDR3 length: 17; D gene: TRBD1; clone size: once; J gene: TRBJ2-7; V gene: TRBV5-6; CDR3 protein: CASSQDRGVGAFYEQYF; CDR3 DNA: TGTGCCAGCAGTCAAGACAGGGGAGTAGGGGCCTTCTACGAGCAGTACTTC
CDR3 length: 16; D gene: NA; clone size: NA; J gene: TRBJ2-3; V gene: TRBV10-1; CDR3 protein: CASSEGGATSTDTQYF; CDR3 DNA: TGCGCCAGCAGTGAAGGGGGGGCTACTAGCACAGATACGCAGTATTTT
CDR3 length: 13; D gene: NA; clone size: few; J gene: TRBJ2-1; V gene: TRBV2; CDR3 protein: CASRASSYNEQFF; CDR3 DNA: TGTGCCAGCAGAGCAAGCTCCTACAATGAGCAGTTCTTC
CDR3 length: 14; D gene: TRBD2; clone size: NA; J gene: TRBJ2-5; V gene: TRBV6-5; CDR3 protein: CASSPRGVVETQYF; CDR3 DNA: TGTGCCAGCAGCCCTCGGGGGGTAGTAGAGACCCAGTACTTC
CDR3 length: 14; D gene: TRBD2; clone size: medium-sized; J gene: TRBJ2-7; V gene: TRBV5-1; CDR3 protein: CASSVSGGSYEQYF; CDR3 DNA: TGCGCCAGCTCGGTCAGCGGGGGTTCCTACGAGCAGTACTTC
CDR3 length: 13; D gene: TRBD1; clone size: NA; J gene: TRBJ2-1; V gene: TRBV10-3; CDR3 protein: CAISLTGINEQFF; CDR3 DNA: TGTGCCATCAGCCTGACAGGGATCAATGAGCAGTTCTTC
CDR3 length: 16; D gene: TRBD1; clone size: NA; J gene: TRBJ1-3; V gene: TRBV6-6; CDR3 protein: CASKGQATWNGNTIYF; CDR3 DNA: TGTGCCAGCAAGGGACAGGCAACCTGGAATGGAAACACCATATATTTT
CDR3 length: 14; D gene: NA; clone size: NA; J gene: TRBJ1-2; V gene: TRBV6-5; CDR3 protein: CASTPVGPNYGYTF; CDR3 DNA: TGTGCCAGCACCCCGGTAGGGCCTAACTATGGCTACACCTTC
CDR3 length: 16; D gene: TRBD1; clone size: once; J gene: TRBJ1-5; V gene: TRBV28; CDR3 protein: CASSSNQGAGNQPQHF; CDR3 DNA: TGTGCCAGCAGTTCGAATCAGGGGGCTGGGAATCAGCCCCAGCATTTT
CDR3 length: 13; D gene: NA; clone size: NA; J gene: TRBJ1-3; V gene: TRBV7-2; CDR3 protein: CASSSQVGNTIYF; CDR3 DNA: TGTGCCAGCAGCTCACAGGTGGGGAACACCATATATTTT
CDR3 length: 16; D gene: NA; clone size: NA; J gene: TRBJ1-6; V gene: TRBV27; CDR3 protein: CASSPGSSSYNSPLHF; CDR3 DNA: TGTGCCAGCAGCCCCGGGTCGTCGAGTTATAATTCACCCCTCCACTTT
CDR3 length: 14; D gene: NA; clone size: NA; J gene: TRBJ1-1; V gene: TRBV5-1; CDR3 protein: CASSPVGGDTEAFF; CDR3 DNA: TGCGCCAGCAGCCCGGTGGGTGGGGACACTGAAGCTTTCTTT
CDR3 length: 14; D gene: NA; clone size: NA; J gene: TRBJ1-2; V gene: TRBV27; CDR3 protein: CASSLFRGNYGYTF; CDR3 DNA: TGTGCCAGCAGTTTATTTCGGGGGAATTATGGCTACACCTTC
CDR3 length: 11; D gene: NA; clone size: NA; J gene: TRBJ1-1; V gene: TRBV30; CDR3 protein: CAWSGGAEAFF; CDR3 DNA: TGTGCCTGGAGTGGTGGAGCTGAAGCTTTCTTT
CDR3 length: 15; D gene: NA; clone size: NA; J gene: TRBJ1-1; V gene: TRBV15; CDR3 protein: CATSSPGRGYPEAFF; CDR3 DNA: TGTGCCACCAGCAGCCCTGGGAGGGGGTACCCTGAAGCTTTCTTT
CDR3 length: 16; D gene: TRBD2; clone size: NA; J gene: TRBJ2-1; V gene: TRBV4-1; CDR3 protein: CASSQKRGGPYNEQFF; CDR3 DNA: TGCGCCAGCAGCCAGAAGCGGGGGGGCCCCTACAATGAGCAGTTCTTC
CDR3 length: 14; D gene: TRBD1; clone size: NA; J gene: TRBJ2-7; V gene: TRBV6-5; CDR3 protein: CAIIGDRGNYEQYF; CDR3 DNA: TGTGCTATCATCGGAGACAGGGGAAACTACGAGCAGTACTTC
CDR3 length: 11; D gene: NA; clone size: NA; J gene: TRBJ2-7; V gene: TRBV28; CDR3 protein: CARTEGDEQYF; CDR3 DNA: TGTGCCAGGACAGAGGGCGACGAGCAGTACTTC
CDR3 length: 13; D gene: NA; clone size: NA; J gene: TRBJ1-2; V gene: TRBV2; CDR3 protein: CASSLQGLGGYTF; CDR3 DNA: TGTGCCAGCAGCTTACAGGGTCTAGGTGGCTACACCTTC
CDR3 length: 15; D gene: TRBD2; clone size: NA; J gene: TRBJ2-7; V gene: TRBV7-9; CDR3 protein: CASSSRLAETYEQYF; CDR3 DNA: TGTGCCAGCAGCTCTAGACTAGCTGAGACCTACGAGCAGTACTTC
CDR3 length: 15; D gene: NA; clone size: NA; J gene: TRBJ1-3; V gene: TRBV15; CDR3 protein: CATSRDQSAGNTIYF; CDR3 DNA: TGTGCCACCAGCAGAGATCAGTCCGCTGGAAACACCATATATTTT
CDR3 length: 14; D gene: NA; clone size: NA; J gene: TRBJ2-3; V gene: TRBV7-2; CDR3 protein: CASSTYRDPDTQYF; CDR3 DNA: TGTGCCAGCAGCACATACAGGGACCCAGATACGCAGTATTTT
CDR3 length: 17; D gene: TRBD2; clone size: NA; J gene: TRBJ2-7; V gene: TRBV9; CDR3 protein: CASSVEPTSGFTYEQYF; CDR3 DNA: TGTGCCAGCAGCGTAGAACCCACTAGCGGTTTTACCTACGAGCAGTACTTC
CDR3 length: 17; D gene: TRBD1; clone size: medium-sized; J gene: TRBJ1-5; V gene: TRBV2; CDR3 protein: CASSETRQGARNQPQHF; CDR3 DNA: TGTGCCAGCAGTGAAACTAGACAGGGGGCAAGGAATCAGCCCCAGCATTTT
CDR3 length: 13; D gene: NA; clone size: NA; J gene: TRBJ1-1; V gene: TRBV27; CDR3 protein: CASRDTGGTEAFF; CDR3 DNA: TGTGCCAGCAGGGACACCGGGGGCACTGAAGCTTTCTTT
CDR3 length: 13; D gene: TRBD1; clone size: NA; J gene: TRBJ1-3; V gene: TRBV10-3; CDR3 protein: CASIRDSGNTIYF; CDR3 DNA: TGTGCCTCCATCCGGGACAGTGGAAACACCATATATTTT
CDR3 length: 16; D gene: TRBD2; clone size: NA; J gene: TRBJ2-1; V gene: TRBV12-5; CDR3 protein: CASGLFLAGSYNEQFF; CDR3 DNA: TGTGCTAGTGGTTTATTCCTAGCGGGCTCCTACAATGAGCAGTTCTTC
CDR3 length: 17; D gene: TRBD2; clone size: NA; J gene: TRBJ2-1; V gene: TRBV5-6; CDR3 protein: CASSRGLAGVGYNEQFF; CDR3 DNA: TGTGCCAGCAGCAGGGGACTAGCGGGAGTGGGGTACAATGAGCAGTTCTTC
CDR3 length: 16; D gene: TRBD1; clone size: NA; J gene: TRBJ2-7; V gene: TRBV4-1; CDR3 protein: CASSQDPGQGGYEQYF; CDR3 DNA: TGCGCCAGCAGCCAAGACCCGGGACAGGGGGGCTACGAGCAGTACTTC
CDR3 length: 15; D gene: NA; clone size: NA; J gene: TRBJ2-2; V gene: TRBV7-2; CDR3 protein: CASSQQGPNTGELFF; CDR3 DNA: TGTGCCAGCAGCCAACAGGGTCCCAACACCGGGGAGCTGTTTTTT
CDR3 length: 15; D gene: NA; clone size: NA; J gene: TRBJ1-5; V gene: TRBV18; CDR3 protein: CASSLDTHSNQPQHF; CDR3 DNA: TGTGCCAGCTCATTGGACACTCATAGCAATCAGCCCCAGCATTTT
CDR3 length: 16; D gene: NA; clone size: NA; J gene: TRBJ2-7; V gene: TRBV18; CDR3 protein: CASSPQEAEASYEQYF; CDR3 DNA: TGTGCCAGCTCACCACAGGAAGCGGAGGCCTCCTACGAGCAGTACTTC
CDR3 length: 13; D gene: NA; clone size: NA; J gene: TRBJ2-7; V gene: TRBV19; CDR3 protein: CASSLGGPYEQYF; CDR3 DNA: TGTGCCAGTAGTTTGGGGGGACCCTACGAGCAGTACTTC
CDR3 length: 13; D gene: NA; clone size: NA; J gene: TRBJ2-7; V gene: TRBV30; CDR3 protein: CAWSVGRAYEQYF; CDR3 DNA: TGTGCCTGGAGTGTTGGCAGAGCCTACGAGCAGTACTTC
CDR3 length: 20; D gene: TRBD2; clone size: few; J gene: TRBJ2-3; V gene: TRBV23-1; CDR3 protein: CASSQSTQREFGLFTDTQYF; CDR3 DNA: TGCGCCAGCAGTCAATCCACCCAGCGGGAGTTTGGTCTGTTCACAGATACGCAGTATTTT
CDR3 length: 13; D gene: NA; clone size: NA; J gene: TRBJ1-1; V gene: TRBV9; CDR3 protein: CASSVELTTEAFF; CDR3 DNA: TGTGCCAGCAGCGTAGAACTTACCACTGAAGCTTTCTTT
CDR3 length: 17; D gene: TRBD1; clone size: NA; J gene: TRBJ2-3; V gene: TRBV4-2; CDR3 protein: CASSQEGRTGGTDTQYF; CDR3 DNA: TGTGCCAGCAGCCAAGAGGGGCGGACAGGAGGCACAGATACGCAGTATTTT
CDR3 length: 16; D gene: TRBD1; clone size: few; J gene: TRBJ1-6; V gene: TRBV10-3; CDR3 protein: CAISVAGTGGGSPLHF; CDR3 DNA: TGTGCCATCAGTGTCGCCGGGACAGGGGGAGGTTCACCCCTCCACTTT
CDR3 length: 15; D gene: TRBD2; clone size: NA; J gene: TRBJ2-1; V gene: TRBV10-3; CDR3 protein: CAISSGGDRYNEQFF; CDR3 DNA: TGTGCCATATCTAGCGGGGGGGACCGATATAATGAGCAGTTCTTC
CDR3 length: 16; D gene: TRBD2; clone size: NA; J gene: TRBJ2-7; V gene: TRBV7-2; CDR3 protein: CASSFWTSGVRYEQYF; CDR3 DNA: TGTGCCAGCAGCTTCTGGACTAGCGGGGTACGCTACGAGCAGTACTTC
CDR3 length: 14; D gene: NA; clone size: NA; J gene: TRBJ1-5; V gene: TRBV6-5; CDR3 protein: CASSHHGGNQPQHF; CDR3 DNA: TGTGCCAGCAGTCACCATGGGGGCAATCAGCCCCAGCATTTT
CDR3 length: 19; D gene: TRBD2; clone size: NA; J gene: TRBJ2-2; V gene: TRBV13; CDR3 protein: CASSIPGLAGGRGTGELFF; CDR3 DNA: TGTGCCAGCAGCATACCGGGACTAGCGGGGGGGCGCGGCACCGGGGAGCTGTTTTTT
CDR3 length: 15; D gene: TRBD1; clone size: NA; J gene: TRBJ1-1; V gene: TRBV2; CDR3 protein: CASSPMTGTGTEAFF; CDR3 DNA: TGTGCCAGCAGTCCGATGACAGGGACGGGCACTGAAGCTTTCTTT
CDR3 length: 16; D gene: NA; clone size: NA; J gene: TRBJ1-5; V gene: TRBV28; CDR3 protein: CASSPGGTPINQPQHF; CDR3 DNA: TGTGCCAGCAGCCCGGGGGGTACGCCGATCAATCAGCCCCAGCATTTT
CDR3 length: 15; D gene: TRBD2; clone size: few; J gene: TRBJ2-7; V gene: TRBV7-8; CDR3 protein: CASSLSGRDSYEQYF; CDR3 DNA: TGTGCCAGCAGCTTGTCCGGGAGGGACTCCTACGAGCAGTACTTC